The TCR beta chain under discussion was sequenced for a study of blood T cell repertoires in COVID-19. Study-wide context: In each case, the material was cDNA or gDNA derived from T cells, B-cell-depleted T cells, or PBMCs.

The germline V gene encodes CDR1 MDHEN and CDR2 SYDVKM. The CDR3 contains 15 residues. V gave up 5 bases and J gave up 0 bases; unmatched junction bases: 6. Some clones are missing from TCRdb's copy, which holds only in-frame ones; the method was immunoSEQ multiplex PCR. This sample has approximately 150,000 clones, with roughly 80% found just once. The sequence came from a woman aged 65 to 85 with acute or convalescent COVID-19. Sequenced: peripheral blood. This chain uses TRBV28 with TRBJ2-7; 8 bases line up with TRBD1. CDR3 DNA: TGTGCCAGCAGTACCTACGGACAGGGCTCCTACGAGCAGTACTTC. Translating gives CASSTYGQGSYEQYF. Supplemented by reference TRBV28 and TRBJ2-7, the full variable domain reads DVKVTQSSRYLVKRTGEKVFLECVQDMDHENMFWYRQDPGLGLRLIYFSYDVKMKEKGDIPEGYSVSREKKERFSLILESASTNQTSMYLCASSTYGQGSYEQYFGPGTRLTVT.